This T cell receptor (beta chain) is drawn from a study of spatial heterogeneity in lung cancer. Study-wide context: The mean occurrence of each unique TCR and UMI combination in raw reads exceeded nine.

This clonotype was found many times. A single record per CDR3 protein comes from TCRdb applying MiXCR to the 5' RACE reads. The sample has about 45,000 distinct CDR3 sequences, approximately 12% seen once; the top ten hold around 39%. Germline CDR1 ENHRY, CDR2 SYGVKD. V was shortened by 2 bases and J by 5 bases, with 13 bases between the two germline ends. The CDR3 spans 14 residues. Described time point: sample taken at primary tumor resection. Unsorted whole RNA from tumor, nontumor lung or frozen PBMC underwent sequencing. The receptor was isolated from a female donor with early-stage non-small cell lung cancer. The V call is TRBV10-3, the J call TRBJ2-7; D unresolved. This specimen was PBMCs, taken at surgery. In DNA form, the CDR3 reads TGTGCCATCAGTGAGCTTAACCCCACCGACGAGCAGTACTTC. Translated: CAISELNPTDEQYF.